This T cell receptor (beta chain) appears in the sequencing data of a study of blood T cell repertoires in COVID-19. In the study overall: Researchers got acute and convalescent COVID-19 samples from the United States, Italy and Spain.

Germline assignment: CDR1 SGHDN and CDR2 FVKESK. CDR3 length equals 14 residues. The V end was cut by 1 base, the J end by 4 bases, with 10 bases between. The repertoire was sequenced with immunoSEQ multiplex PCR; TCRdb's copy has only in-frame clones and lacks some. In the table there are 25,000 to 30,000 clones, under 80% of which are singletons. The TCR originated in an older woman with active or convalescent COVID-19. The chain is built from TRBV14 and TRBJ1-2; possible D gene TRBD1, 6 bases. The sequencing sample was made of peripheral blood. CDR3 nucleotides: TGTGCCAGCAGCCAAGTCGGACAGCCCTATGGCTACACCTTC. Its translation: CASSQVGQPYGYTF.